The 29 T cell receptor beta chains presented below share a single source sample, sequenced in a study of T cell changes during pregnancy in multiple sclerosis (dated by TCRdb to between 2018 and 2021). Libraries were built with the immunoSEQ multiplex PCR assay. TCRdb took over this immuneACCESS table, retaining in-frame rearrangements with V and J assigned. Such tables are incomplete; in checked studies, under half of the missing clones stem from an unresolved V gene, and the remainder is unexplained. The sample profile shows about 31,000 clones; approximately 90% of them were found once. The ten top clones hold more than 9.5% of the sample. The source material was CD8+ T cells from peripheral blood mononuclear cells, sampled in the first trimester of pregnancy. These TCRs come from a female donor with multiple sclerosis, enrolled in a pregnancy study.

The chain couples TRBV19 to TRBJ1-1, with 10 positions matching TRBD1. V gave up 5 bases and J gave up 4 bases; unmatched junction bases: 10. Germline V gene sequence: CDR1 LNHDA, CDR2 SQIVND (reference sequence). This CDR3 has 16 residues. The CDR3 DNA is TGTGCCAGTAGTCCAAGGACAGGGGGTAGGAGCACTGAAGCTTTCTTT. Its protein is CASSPRTGGRSTEAFF.

The J gene is TRBJ1-2, the V gene TRBV5-6; the D gene is possibly TRBD1 (5 bases). CDR3 length: 17 amino acids. The germline CDR1 and CDR2 sequences are SGHDT and YYEEEE. V was cut by 7 bases and J by 1 base, with 23 bases left in between. CDR3 sequence (DNA): TGTGCCAGCTCCACAGCTCAGGGCCTCTCTTATAACTATGGCTACACCTTC. The encoded protein is CASSTAQGLSYNYGYTF.

With respect to this clone: The same CDR3 is also encoded by other DNA sequences in this sample. The chain combines TRBV14 with TRBJ2-1, with a tentative D call TRBD1 (6 bases). V gave up 0 bases and J gave up 0 bases, with 9 bases separating them. The CDR3 runs to 16 residues. The germline V gene has CDR1 SGHDN and CDR2 FVKESK. The CDR3 here is CASSQETGDSYNEQFF. CDR3 in DNA: TGTGCCAGCAGCCAAGAGACAGGCGACTCCTACAATGAGCAGTTCTTC.

This chain's CDR3 is CASSTEREPYNEQFF. The CDR3 DNA sequence: TGTGCCAGCAGCACCGAGCGGGAGCCTTACAATGAGCAGTTCTTC. This sequence joins TRBV7-8 and TRBJ2-1, with 8 bases identical to TRBD2. This CDR3 spans 15 amino acids. Germline V lookup: CDR1 SGHVS, CDR2 FQNEAQ. Germline trimming cut 5 bases from V and 4 bases from J; bases unmatched to any gene: 7.

This chain uses TRBV14 with TRBJ2-7; 7 positions agree with TRBD2. V was pared by 1 base and J by 0 bases, with 9 bases of the junction left unmatched. This CDR3 is built from 17 residues. Per the germline V gene, CDR1 is SGHDN and CDR2 is FVKESK. The DNA for the CDR3 is TGTGCCAGCAGCCAAGTCGGGGGGAGGGCCATCTCCTACGAGCAGTACTTC. Translating gives CASSQVGGRAISYEQYF.

The CDR3 DNA reads TGCGCCAGCAGCCAAACAGTTAGCGCCTACGAGCAGTACTTC. Amino acids: CASSQTVSAYEQYF. The rearrangement links TRBV4-1 to TRBJ2-7; possible D gene TRBD2, 5 bases. Germline loops: CDR1 MGHRA, CDR2 YSYEKL. The CDR3 totals 14 residues. V was clipped by 2 bases and J by 2 bases, with 10 bases between them.

The rearrangement links TRBV7-9 to TRBJ2-7, with a weak D call TRBD2 (6 bases). The length of the CDR3 is 12 residues. The germline gives CDR1 SEHNR, CDR2 FQNEAQ (reference sequence). Trimming removed 7 bases at V and 2 bases at J, with 9 bases between. CDR3: CASKRLAYEQYF. CDR3 bases: TGTGCCAGCAAAAGACTAGCCTACGAGCAGTACTTC.

This clone was observed a single time. The rearrangement links TRBV13 to TRBJ2-1, with 12 bases that match TRBD2. CDR3 length equals 15 residues. Germline loops: CDR1 PRHDT, CDR2 FYEKMQ (reference sequence). V lost 1 base to trimming and J lost 8 bases; unmatched junction nucleotides: 3. CDR3 loop: CASSLVTSGRDEQFF. The CDR3 coding sequence is TGTGCCAGCAGCTTAGTGACTAGCGGGAGAGATGAGCAGTTCTTC.

V is TRBV7-9 and J is TRBJ2-2; TRBD2 is a possible D gene (6 bases). Deletions cut 5 bases from V and 2 bases from J, with 15 bases between. Germline CDR1 SEHNR, CDR2 FQNEAQ (reference sequence). This CDR3 contains 16 residues. CDR3 sequence: CASSPDGGANTGELFF. CDR3 DNA sequence: TGTGCCAGCAGCCCCGACGGCGGGGCTAACACCGGGGAGCTGTTTTTT.

This clone has a handful of counts. The chain has TRBV6-1 and TRBJ1-5, with a possible D match to TRBD1 (6 bases). Trimming took off 5 bases at V and 0 bases at J, with 11 bases between the two ends. The V gene's germline CDR1 is MNHNS and CDR2 SASEGT. This CDR3 has 15 residues. The CDR3 loop is CASSWTEGSNQPQHF. In DNA, the CDR3 is TGTGCCAGCAGTTGGACAGAGGGTAGCAATCAGCCCCAGCATTTT.

The chain is built from TRBV7-8 and TRBJ2-7; 9 bases are shared with TRBD2. Germline V gene data show CDR1 as SGHVS and CDR2 as FQNEAQ. The CDR3 is made up of 14 amino acids. The V and J ends lost 1 base and 2 bases, in that order; junction bases with no gene match: 0. The CDR3 region is CASSLERGAYEQYF. In DNA form, the CDR3 reads TGTGCCAGCAGCTTAGAGCGGGGGGCCTACGAGCAGTACTTC. Full variable domain (remainder filled in from reference TRBV7-8 and TRBJ2-7): GAGVSQSPRYKVAKRGQDVALRCDPISGHVSLFWYQQALGQGPEFLTYFQNEAQLDKSGLPSDRFFAERPEGSVSTLKIQRTQQEDSAVYLCASSLERGAYEQYFGPGTRLTVT.

The chain carries TRBV7-6 and TRBJ1-1, with 7 bases aligning to TRBD1. V lost 1 base, J lost 1 base, and 6 bases stayed unmatched. In germline, CDR1 is SGHVS, CDR2 FNYEAQ. The CDR3 runs to 16 residues. CDR3 sequence reads: CASSLVSTGENTEAFF. CDR3 bases: TGTGCCAGCAGCTTAGTCTCAACAGGGGAGAACACTGAAGCTTTCTTT.

This chain joins TRBV15 and TRBJ2-3; possible D gene TRBD1, 5 bases. The V end lost 9 bases, the J end lost 3 bases, and 16 bases lay between the germline ends. Per the germline V gene, CDR1 is LNHNV and CDR2 is YYDKDF (reference sequence). The CDR3 runs 14 residues. The CDR3 region is CATAGILVTDTQYF. CDR3 nucleotides: TGTGCCACTGCAGGGATATTGGTAACAGATACGCAGTATTTT.

The chain employs TRBV5-5 and TRBJ1-5, with 7 bases aligning to TRBD1. Unmatched junction bases numbered 6, after V lost 4 bases and J lost 5 bases. The CDR3 totals 14 residues. The germline V gene encodes CDR1 SGHKS and CDR2 YYEKEE (reference sequence). In DNA, the CDR3 is TGTGCCAGCAGCCTAGGGGGCGGAGATCAGCCCCAGCATTTT. This sequence encodes CASSLGGGDQPQHF.

Written as DNA, the CDR3 is TGTGCCAGTAGTATTGGGTCTGCGGTGCCCCTCCACTTT. Its translation: CASSIGSAVPLHF. The V and J genes are TRBV19 and TRBJ1-6; no reliable D call. The CDR3 is made up of 13 amino acids. Germline CDR1 LNHDA, CDR2 SQIVND (reference sequence). V shed 3 bases and J shed 13 bases, with 13 bases lying between them.

There are a few counts of this clone. V usage is TRBV27 and J usage is TRBJ2-3; weak D call: TRBD2 (5 bases). CDR3 length: 18 residues. V lost 6 bases, J lost 1 base, and 23 bases lay in between. Germline V lookup: CDR1 MNHEY, CDR2 SMNVEV (reference sequence). The CDR3 here is CASSPEAATSLGTDTQYF. DNA for the CDR3: TGTGCCAGCAGCCCGGAAGCGGCAACCTCCTTAGGCACAGATACGCAGTATTTT.

The CDR3 DNA follows: TGCGCCAGCAGCCAAGATCGGGGAGGCACTGAAGCTTTCTTT. This codes for CASSQDRGGTEAFF. The gene calls are TRBV4-3 and TRBJ1-1; no clear D. V lost 0 bases, J lost 4 bases, and 9 bases lay in between. The germline gives CDR1 LGHNA, CDR2 YSLEER. The length of the CDR3 is 14 residues.

This clone turned up a few times. This sequence joins TRBV27 and TRBJ1-2; D is ambiguous. Germline lookup yields CDR1 MNHEY and CDR2 SMNVEV (reference sequence). The CDR3 runs 13 residues. V was pared by 4 bases and J by 7 bases, with 13 bases between. CDR3 protein: CASSSGLGGGYTF. Written as DNA, the CDR3 is TGTGCCAGCAGTTCAGGACTGGGCGGTGGCTACACCTTC.

The chain is built from TRBV6-4 and TRBJ2-1, with 12 bases fitting TRBD2. The CDR3 consists of 15 residues. Trimming removed 4 bases from V and 6 bases from J; junction bases left unmatched: 4. From germline, CDR1 is MRHNA and CDR2 SNTAGT. The CDR3 is CASSGSSGGANEQFF. For the CDR3, the DNA is TGTGCCAGCAGTGGATCTAGCGGGGGGGCCAATGAGCAGTTCTTC.

The DNA of the CDR3 is TGTGCCAGCAGGGGAGACAGGGATTATGGCTACACCTTC. Translation: CASRGDRDYGYTF. The chain couples TRBV7-9 to TRBJ1-2; TRBD1 matches 7 bases. The J segment lost 5 bases and the V segment lost 6 bases, leaving 6 bases of the junction unmatched. This CDR3 comprises 13 residues. Germline CDR1 and CDR2: SEHNR and FQNEAQ (reference sequence). The entire variable domain, with the rest obtained from reference TRBV7-9 and TRBJ1-2, is as follows: DTGVSQNPRHKITKRGQNVTFRCDPISEHNRLYWYRQTLGQGPEFLTYFQNEAQLEKSRLLSDRFSAERPKGSFSTLEIQRTEQGDSAMYLCASRGDRDYGYTFGSGTRLTVV.

J is TRBJ2-1 and V is TRBV11-3; TRBD2 matches at 7 bases. The V gene's germline CDR1 is SGHNT and CDR2 YENEEA. CDR3 length: 16 residues. With V trimmed by 4 bases and J by 1 base, 7 bases remained unmatched. The CDR3 sequence is CASSYLGTKSYNEQFF. DNA of the CDR3: TGTGCCAGCAGCTACTTAGGGACTAAATCCTACAATGAGCAGTTCTTC.

This clone was counted only a few times. This chain connects TRBV9 to TRBJ2-1; possibly TRBD2 for D (6 bases). Per the germline V gene, CDR1 is SGDLS and CDR2 is YYNGEE. There are 12 residues in the CDR3. V was pared by 3 bases and J by 15 bases, with 16 bases between. The CDR3 DNA sequence: TGTGCCAGCAGCGAAAGGGACTCCGACTTGTTCTTC. Translating it yields CASSERDSDLFF.

This sequence joins TRBV27 and TRBJ2-7; D gene ambiguous. Trimming left V 7 bases short and J 2 bases short, with 9 bases between. CDR1 is MNHEY and CDR2 is SMNVEV in the germline V gene (reference sequence). The CDR3 extends over 12 amino acids. DNA for the CDR3: TGTGCCAGCATTGGCCCCACCTACGAGCAGTACTTC. Translation gives CASIGPTYEQYF.

This clone has only a few counts. CDR3 sequence: CASSSGGLNQPQHF. In DNA, the CDR3 is TGTGCCAGCAGCTCGGGAGGTCTTAATCAGCCCCAGCATTTT. J is TRBJ1-5 and V is TRBV7-9; the D is unclear. Per the germline V gene, CDR1 is SEHNR and CDR2 is FQNEAQ (reference sequence). The CDR3 extends over 14 amino acids. The V end was cut by 4 bases, the J end by 4 bases, with 11 bases between.

V and J are TRBV7-6 and TRBJ2-5; 7 nucleotides align to TRBD2. This CDR3 has 15 amino acids. J gave up 3 bases and V 3 bases, and 7 bases lay outside the gene matches. Germline CDR1 reads SGHVS; CDR2 reads FNYEAQ. The CDR3 sequence: CASSFGSGREETQYF. The CDR3 bases are TGTGCCAGCAGCTTTGGGTCAGGGAGGGAAGAGACCCAGTACTTC.

Worth noting for this clone: Different DNA sequences within this sample yield the same CDR3. CDR3 sequence (DNA): TGTGCCAGTAGTATAGATTCCAGCTCTGGAAACACCATATATTTT. Protein product: CASSIDSSSGNTIYF. This sequence joins TRBV19 and TRBJ1-3, with D hard to call. Germline loops: CDR1 LNHDA, CDR2 SQIVND (reference sequence). V was shortened by 0 bases and J by 0 bases, with 6 bases between the two germline ends. The CDR3 is made up of 15 amino acids. Combining the CDR3 with reference TRBV19 and TRBJ1-3 gives the whole variable domain DGGITQSPKYLFRKEGQNVTLSCEQNLNHDAMYWYRQDPGQGLRLIYYSQIVNDFQKGDIAEGYSVSREKKESFPLTVTSAQKNPTAFYLCASSIDSSSGNTIYFGEGSWLTVV.

J is TRBJ1-2 and V is TRBV27, with 7 bases identical to TRBD1. Trimming cost V 5 bases and J 6 bases; bases outside gene matches: 15. The germline V gene has CDR1 MNHEY and CDR2 SMNVEV (reference sequence). The CDR3 is 16 residues long. The CDR3 DNA sequence: TGTGCCAGCAGTCCATATATTCATACAGGGGCGGATGGCTACACCTTC. This gives the protein CASSPYIHTGADGYTF.

This chain connects TRBV15 to TRBJ2-1; 8 bases line up with TRBD2. Germline assignment: CDR1 LNHNV and CDR2 YYDKDF (reference sequence). The CDR3 runs 14 residues. The V and J ends lost 7 bases and 9 bases, in that order; junction bases with no gene match: 11. The CDR3 DNA follows: TGTGCCACCACTATACGGGGGGGCCCCACTGAGCAGTTCTTC. Translating gives CATTIRGGPTEQFF.

Here the CDR3 DNA reads TGTGCCAGCAGCCAATCGGCACCGGGGGAGCTGTTTTTT. It codes for CASSQSAPGELFF. The chain carries TRBV16 and TRBJ2-2; no clear D. The CDR3 runs 13 residues. Trimming took 0 bases from V and 8 from J, leaving 7 bases between them. In germline, CDR1 is KGHSY, CDR2 FQNENV.